The next 19 T cell receptor beta chains were all read from a single sample in a study of blood T cell repertoires in COVID-19. The table came from immunoSEQ multiplex PCR; TCRdb's copy has only in-frame clones and leaves some out. Among about 140,000 clones, more than 80% were seen once, and the ten largest hold 1.5% to 2%. The material sequenced was PBMCs or T cells enriched from blood (not recorded which). The receptors stem from a woman younger than 35 who had been exposed to COVID-19.

The rearrangement links TRBV7-9 to TRBJ2-1; 7 bases fit TRBD2. The CDR3 extends over 16 amino acids. CDR1 SEHNR and CDR2 FQNEAQ come from the germline V gene (reference sequence). With 0 bases clipped from V and 12 bases from J, the junction kept 14 bases outside the gene matches. This chain's CDR3 is CASSLAGGSGNVGQFF. In DNA form, the CDR3 reads TGTGCCAGCAGCTTAGCGGGTGGGAGCGGGAACGTCGGGCAGTTCTTC.

V is TRBV10-1 and J is TRBJ2-3; 10 bases are a match to TRBD2. Losses at the gene ends were 6 bases for V and 0 bases for J; bases not matched to a gene: 15. Germline V gene lookup returns CDR1 WNHNN and CDR2 SYGVQD (reference sequence). This CDR3 has 19 amino acids. This chain's CDR3 is CASRTPGLALYASTDTQYF. In nucleotides, the CDR3 is TGCGCCAGCAGAACACCGGGACTAGCGTTATATGCTAGCACAGATACGCAGTATTTT.

The chain has TRBV4-2 and TRBJ1-6; unclear D gene. The CDR3 consists of 14 residues. CDR1 is LGHNA, CDR2 YNFKEQ, per germline. V was cut by 1 base and J by 7 bases, with 8 bases left in between. CDR3 loop: CASSQGQYNSPLHF. CDR3 coding DNA: TGTGCCAGCAGCCAAGGCCAGTACAATTCACCCCTCCACTTT.

The V call is TRBV5-1, the J call TRBJ2-7, with D perhaps TRBD1 (5 bases). Trimming left V 0 bases short and J 4 bases short, with 14 bases between. The CDR3 is 15 residues long. Germline CDR1 and CDR2: SGHRS and YFSETQ. CDR3 amino acids: CASSLAPGLSYEQYF. The CDR3 nucleotides are TGCGCCAGCAGCTTGGCGCCAGGGCTATCGTACGAGCAGTACTTC. The full variable domain, with the rest looked up from reference TRBV5-1 and TRBJ2-7, is KAGVTQTPRYLIKTRGQQVTLSCSPISGHRSVSWYQQTPGQGLQFLFEYFSETQRNKGNFPGRFSGRQFSNSRSEMNVSTLELGDSALYLCASSLAPGLSYEQYFGPGTRLTVT.

The chain employs TRBV12-5 and TRBJ1-1; D might be TRBD1 (5 bases). CDR1 is LGHNT, CDR2 FRNRAP, per germline. The V end was cut by 7 bases, the J end by 1 base, with 16 bases between. The CDR3 has 15 amino acids. Written as DNA, the CDR3 is TGTGCTAGTGCCAACGGGGGGTCCCCGAACACTGAAGCTTTCTTT. It codes for CASANGGSPNTEAFF.

This chain connects TRBV3-1 (or the pseudogene TRBV3-2) to TRBJ2-7, with 8 bases lining up with TRBD2. The junction had 12 bases not matched to a gene; V was cut back by 1 base and J by 4 bases. The CDR3 extends over 17 amino acids. Germline V lookup: CDR1 LGHDT, CDR2 YNNKEL (reference sequence). In DNA, the CDR3 is TGTGCCAGCAGCCAAGTCCAGCGGGAGTTTGTTACGTACGAGCAGTACTTC. This codes for CASSQVQREFVTYEQYF.

The chain combines TRBV6-5 with TRBJ2-2; maybe TRBD1 (5 bases). Germline CDR1 is MNHEY and CDR2 is SVGAGI. V was trimmed by 1 base and J by 4 bases, leaving 13 bases between them. The CDR3 totals 16 residues. As DNA, the CDR3 is TGTGCCAGCAGTTACTGGCCAGGGTCGAGCACCGGGGAGCTGTTTTTT. It is translated as CASSYWPGSSTGELFF.

The chain joins TRBV21-1 to TRBJ1-2; TRBD1, the table's D call, lacks a check against the DNA. TRBV21-1 is a pseudogene segment. The CDR3 contains 14 residues. CDR3 nucleotides: TGTGCCAGCAGCATACCGGACAGGGACTATGGCTACACCTTC. As protein: CASSIPDRDYGYTF.

V usage is TRBV6-4 and J usage is TRBJ2-1, with 8 bases identical to TRBD2. V trimming: 3 bases; J trimming: 0 bases; junction bases outside the gene matches: 4. This CDR3 is 16 amino acids long. Germline CDR1 MRHNA, CDR2 SNTAGT. The CDR3 DNA follows: TGTGCCAGCAGTGAGTTAGCGGGATTCTCCTACAATGAGCAGTTCTTC. Translated, it gives CASSELAGFSYNEQFF.

V is TRBV4-1 and J is TRBJ1-2, with D perhaps TRBD1 (5 bases). Germline V gene lookup returns CDR1 MGHRA and CDR2 YSYEKL. CDR3 size: 15 residues. Trimming cost V 3 bases and J 2 bases, with 13 bases left between them. The CDR3 DNA is TGCGCCAGCAGCCAGTCGCGGGGGACGAACTATGGCTACACCTTC. It is translated as CASSQSRGTNYGYTF.

This chain links TRBV4-3 with TRBJ1-2; TRBD1 might be the D (5 bases). Germline loops: CDR1 LGHNA, CDR2 YSLEER. The CDR3 has 16 amino acids. Trimming shortened V by 0 bases and J by 8 bases, and 19 bases separated the two germline ends. The CDR3 DNA reads TGCGCCAGCAGCCAAGACTTCCCACCCAGGGCGTTAGGCTACACCTTC. Its protein is CASSQDFPPRALGYTF.

The chain is built from TRBV28 and TRBJ1-2; TRBD1 agrees at 10 bases. The germline CDR1 and CDR2 sequences are MDHEN and SYDVKM. The CDR3 length is 14 residues. After removal of 6 bases from V and 7 bases from J, the junction contained 8 bases not matched to a gene. The CDR3 nucleotides read TGTGCCAGCAGGTCCGGGACAGGGGATGGTGGCTACACCTTC. Protein sequence: CASRSGTGDGGYTF.

V usage is TRBV7-8 and J usage is TRBJ1-5; 8 bases map to TRBD1. Germline CDR1 and CDR2: SGHVS and FQNEAQ. The CDR3 contains 19 residues. J was trimmed by 6 bases and V by 3 bases; bases with no gene match: 19. CDR3 in amino acids: CASSFYRLPGRGRGQPQHF. CDR3 bases: TGTGCCAGCAGCTTTTATAGGCTTCCGGGCAGGGGGCGCGGTCAGCCCCAGCATTTT.

The count of this clone is one. This chain joins TRBV6-5 and TRBJ1-2; D remains unclear. Trimming removed 6 bases from V and 5 bases from J, with 16 bases in between. The CDR3 contains 14 residues. CDR1 and CDR2 (germline): MNHEY, SVGAGI. CDR3 sequence: CASSPAGTGYGYTF. The CDR3 DNA follows: TGTGCCAGCAGCCCAGCGGGTACTGGGTATGGCTACACCTTC.

This clone was seen a handful of times. The chain combines TRBV15 with TRBJ2-2; tentatively, D is TRBD2 (6 bases). Germline V gene sequence: CDR1 LNHNV, CDR2 YYDKDF (reference sequence). With 3 bases removed from V and 2 bases from J, the gap between germline ends came to 10 bases. CDR3 length equals 15 residues. CDR3 DNA: TGTGCCACCAGCAGGGAGGGCCACAACACCGGGGAGCTGTTTTTT. It translates to CATSREGHNTGELFF.

V gene TRBV10-3 combines with J gene TRBJ2-1; perhaps TRBD2 as D (5 bases). The CDR3 is made up of 14 amino acids. V lost 2 bases to trimming and J lost 8 bases, with 13 bases between them. Per germline, CDR1 ENHRY and CDR2 SYGVKD. CDR3 loop: CAISETSNKDEQFF. CDR3 coding DNA: TGTGCCATCAGTGAGACTAGTAACAAGGATGAGCAGTTCTTC.

This chain links TRBV29-1 with TRBJ1-2; maybe TRBD1 (5 bases). The ends were cut back, 5 bases at V and 0 bases at J, with 10 bases in the middle. CDR1 SQVTM and CDR2 ANQGSEA come from the germline V gene. This CDR3 is 13 amino acids long. The CDR3 loop is CSVLGRANYGYTF. In DNA form, the CDR3 reads TGCAGCGTTTTGGGGCGAGCTAACTATGGCTACACCTTC.

This clone came up once. The chain combines TRBV11-2 with TRBJ2-1; 12 positions agree with TRBD2. This CDR3 comprises 18 residues. V gave up 6 bases and J gave up 0 bases; unmatched junction bases: 9. Per the germline V gene, CDR1 is SGHAT and CDR2 is FQNNGV. This CDR3 reads CASRGLAGGRGSYNEQFF. CDR3 nucleotides: TGTGCCAGCAGGGGGCTAGCGGGAGGGAGAGGCTCCTACAATGAGCAGTTCTTC.

The DNA for the CDR3 is TGTGCCAGCAGTGTACTAGCGGGAGGGAAAAGGAACATTCAGTACTTC. This sequence encodes CASSVLAGGKRNIQYF. The chain joins TRBV28 to TRBJ2-4; 13 bases are shared with TRBD2. V lost 5 bases, J lost 7 bases, and 8 bases stayed unmatched. Germline CDR1 and CDR2: MDHEN and SYDVKM. The CDR3 runs to 16 residues.